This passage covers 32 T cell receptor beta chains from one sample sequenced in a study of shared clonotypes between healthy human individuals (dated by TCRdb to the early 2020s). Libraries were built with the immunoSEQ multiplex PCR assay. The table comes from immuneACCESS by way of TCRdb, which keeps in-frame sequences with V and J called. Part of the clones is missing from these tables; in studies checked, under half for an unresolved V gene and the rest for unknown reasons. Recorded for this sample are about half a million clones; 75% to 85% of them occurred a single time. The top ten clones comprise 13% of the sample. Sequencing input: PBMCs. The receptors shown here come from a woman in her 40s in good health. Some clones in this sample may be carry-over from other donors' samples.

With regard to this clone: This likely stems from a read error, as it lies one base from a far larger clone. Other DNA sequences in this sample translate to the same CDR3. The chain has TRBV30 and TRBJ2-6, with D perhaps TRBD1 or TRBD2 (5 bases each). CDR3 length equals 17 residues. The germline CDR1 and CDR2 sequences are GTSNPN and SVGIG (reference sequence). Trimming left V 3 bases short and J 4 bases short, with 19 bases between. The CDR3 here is CAWSRFGGLTGANVLTF. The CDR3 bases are TGTGCCTGGAGCCGCTTTGGGGGTCTAACCGGGGCCAACGTCCTGACTTTC. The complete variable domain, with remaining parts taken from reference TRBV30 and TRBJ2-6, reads SQTIHQWPATLVQPVGSPLSLECTVEGTSNPNLYWYRQAAGRGLQLLFYSVGIGQISSEVPQNLSASRPQDRQFILSSKKLLLSDSGFYLCAWSRFGGLTGANVLTFGAGSRLTVL.

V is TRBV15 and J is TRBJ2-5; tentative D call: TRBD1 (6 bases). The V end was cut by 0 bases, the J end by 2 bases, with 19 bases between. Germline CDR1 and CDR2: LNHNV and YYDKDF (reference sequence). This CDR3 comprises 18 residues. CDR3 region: CATSRDQSEDSLQETQYF. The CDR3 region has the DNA TGTGCCACCAGCAGAGATCAATCTGAGGACAGCCTACAAGAGACCCAGTACTTC.

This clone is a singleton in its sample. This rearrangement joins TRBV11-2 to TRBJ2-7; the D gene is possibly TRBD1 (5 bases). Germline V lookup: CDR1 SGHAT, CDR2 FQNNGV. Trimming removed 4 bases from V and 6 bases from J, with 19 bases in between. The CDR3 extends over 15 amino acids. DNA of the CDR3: TGTGCCAGCAGCTGGTTGGACACTCCTATCCTCGAGCAGTACTTC. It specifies CASSWLDTPILEQYF.

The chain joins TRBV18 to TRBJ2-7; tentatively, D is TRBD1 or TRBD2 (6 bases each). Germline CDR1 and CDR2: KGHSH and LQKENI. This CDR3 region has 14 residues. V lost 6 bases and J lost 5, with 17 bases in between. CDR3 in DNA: TGTGCCAGCTCCTTTGCGGGACAAGACAACGAGCAGTACTTC. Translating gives CASSFAGQDNEQYF. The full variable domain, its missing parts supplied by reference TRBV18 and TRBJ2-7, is NAGVMQNPRHLVRRRGQEARLRCSPMKGHSHVYWYRQLPEEGLKFMVYLQKENIIDESGMPKERFSAEFPKEGPSILRIQQVVRGDSAAYFCASSFAGQDNEQYFGPGTRLTVT.

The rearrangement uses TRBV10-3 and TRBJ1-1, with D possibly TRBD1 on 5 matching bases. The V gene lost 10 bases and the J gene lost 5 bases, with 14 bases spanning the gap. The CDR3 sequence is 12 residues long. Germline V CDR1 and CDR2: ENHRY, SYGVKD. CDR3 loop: CATGGGWTEAFF. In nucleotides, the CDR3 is TGTGCCACCGGGGGGGGATGGACTGAAGCTTTCTTT.

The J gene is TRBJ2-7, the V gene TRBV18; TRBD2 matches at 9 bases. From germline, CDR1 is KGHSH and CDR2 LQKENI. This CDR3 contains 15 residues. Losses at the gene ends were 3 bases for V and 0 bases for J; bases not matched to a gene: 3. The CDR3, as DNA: TGTGCCAGCTCACCCGGGACTAGCAGCTCCTACGAGCAGTACTTC. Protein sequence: CASSPGTSSSYEQYF.

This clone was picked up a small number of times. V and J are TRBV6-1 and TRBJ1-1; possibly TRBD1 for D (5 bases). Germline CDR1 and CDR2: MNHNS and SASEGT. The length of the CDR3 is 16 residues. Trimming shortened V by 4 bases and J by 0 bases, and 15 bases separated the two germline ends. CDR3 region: CASSAGRGTMNTEAFF. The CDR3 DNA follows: TGTGCCAGCAGTGCCGGGAGGGGAACCATGAACACTGAAGCTTTCTTT.

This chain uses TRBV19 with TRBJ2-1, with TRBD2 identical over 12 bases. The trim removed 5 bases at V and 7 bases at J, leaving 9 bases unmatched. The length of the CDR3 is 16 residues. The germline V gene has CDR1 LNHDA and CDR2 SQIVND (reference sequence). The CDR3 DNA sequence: TGTGCCAGTAGTGGGGCTAGCGGGAGGGTCCATAATGAGCAGTTCTTC. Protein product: CASSGASGRVHNEQFF.

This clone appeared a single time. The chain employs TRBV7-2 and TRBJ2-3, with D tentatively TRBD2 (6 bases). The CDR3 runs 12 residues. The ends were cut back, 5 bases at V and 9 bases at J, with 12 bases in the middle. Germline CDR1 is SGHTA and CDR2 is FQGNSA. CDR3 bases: TGTGCCAGCAGCCCTTTGGGAGGAACGCAGTATTTT. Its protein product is CASSPLGGTQYF.

The CDR3 protein is CASSSGRTYGYTF. CDR3 nucleotides: TGTGCCAGCAGCTCGGGACGCACCTATGGCTACACCTTC. The gene calls are TRBV7-2 and TRBJ1-2, with D possibly TRBD1 on 5 matching bases. This CDR3 region has 13 residues. The V gene lost 4 bases and the J gene lost 4 bases, with 10 bases spanning the gap. Germline V gene sequence: CDR1 SGHTA, CDR2 FQGNSA. Full variable domain (missing parts from reference TRBV7-2 and TRBJ1-2): GAGVSQSPSNKVTEKGKDVELRCDPISGHTALYWYRQSLGQGLEFLIYFQGNSAPDKSGLPSDRFSAERTGGSVSTLTIQRTQQEDSAVYLCASSSGRTYGYTFGSGTRLTVV.

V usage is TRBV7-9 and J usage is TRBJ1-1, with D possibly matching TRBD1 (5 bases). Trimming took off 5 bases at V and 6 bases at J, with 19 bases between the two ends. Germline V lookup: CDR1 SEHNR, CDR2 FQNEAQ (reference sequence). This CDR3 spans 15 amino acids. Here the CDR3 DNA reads TGTGCCAGCAGCCCTACCGCTGGGGACGGCGCTGAAGCTTTCTTT. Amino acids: CASSPTAGDGAEAFF.

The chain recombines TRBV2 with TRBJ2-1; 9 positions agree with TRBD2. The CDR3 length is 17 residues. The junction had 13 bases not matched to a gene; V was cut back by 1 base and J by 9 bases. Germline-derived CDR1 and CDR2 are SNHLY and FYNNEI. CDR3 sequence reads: CASSEEGGGRARSEQFF. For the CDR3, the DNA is TGTGCCAGCAGTGAAGAAGGGGGCGGGAGGGCCAGGAGTGAGCAGTTCTTC.

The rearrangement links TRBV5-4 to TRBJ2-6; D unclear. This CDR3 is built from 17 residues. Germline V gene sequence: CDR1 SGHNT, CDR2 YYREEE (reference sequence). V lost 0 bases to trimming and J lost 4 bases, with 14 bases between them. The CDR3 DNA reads TGTGCCAGCAGCTTGGGCTACCAAAGCCCGGGGGCCAACGTCCTGACTTTC. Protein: CASSLGYQSPGANVLTF.

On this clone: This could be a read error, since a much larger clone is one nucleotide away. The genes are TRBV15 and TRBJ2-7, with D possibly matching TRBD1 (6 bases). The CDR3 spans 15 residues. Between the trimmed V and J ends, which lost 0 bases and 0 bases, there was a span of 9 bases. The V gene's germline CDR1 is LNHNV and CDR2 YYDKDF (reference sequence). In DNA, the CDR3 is TGTGCCACCAGCAGAGATCTAGGGGGCTCCTACGAGCAGTACTTC. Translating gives CATSRDLGGSYEQYF.

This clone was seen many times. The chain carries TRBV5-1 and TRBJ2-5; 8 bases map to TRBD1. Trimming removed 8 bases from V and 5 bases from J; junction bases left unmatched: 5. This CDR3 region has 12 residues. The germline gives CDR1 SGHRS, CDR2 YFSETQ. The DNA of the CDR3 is TGCGCCAGTTCAGGGGGCACGGAGACCCAGTACTTC. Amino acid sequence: CASSGGTETQYF.

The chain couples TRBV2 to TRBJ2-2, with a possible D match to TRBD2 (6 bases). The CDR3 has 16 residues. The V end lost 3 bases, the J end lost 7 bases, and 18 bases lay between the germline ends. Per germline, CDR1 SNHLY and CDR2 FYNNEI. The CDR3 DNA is TGTGCCAGCAGTGATCGGTGGGAGCGGGTGGTCGGGGAGCTGTTTTTT. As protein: CASSDRWERVVGELFF.

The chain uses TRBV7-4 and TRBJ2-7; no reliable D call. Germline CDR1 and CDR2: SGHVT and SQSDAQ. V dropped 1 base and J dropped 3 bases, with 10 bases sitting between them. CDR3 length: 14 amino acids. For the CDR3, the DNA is TGTGCCAGCAGCTTAGAATCCCACTACTACGAGCAGTACTTC. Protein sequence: CASSLESHYYEQYF. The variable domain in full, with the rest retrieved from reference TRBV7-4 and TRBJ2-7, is GAGVSQSPRYKVAKRGRDVALRCDSISGHVTLYWYRQTLGQGSEVLTYSQSDAQRDKSGRPSGRFSAERPERSVSTLKIQRTEQGDSAVYLCASSLESHYYEQYFGPGTRLTVT.

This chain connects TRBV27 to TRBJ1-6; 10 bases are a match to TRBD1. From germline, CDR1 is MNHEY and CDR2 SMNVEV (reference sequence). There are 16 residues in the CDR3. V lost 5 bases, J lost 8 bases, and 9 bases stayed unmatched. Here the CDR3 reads CASSPRPGQGYSPLHF. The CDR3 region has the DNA TGTGCCAGCAGTCCAAGACCGGGACAGGGGTATTCACCCCTCCACTTT.

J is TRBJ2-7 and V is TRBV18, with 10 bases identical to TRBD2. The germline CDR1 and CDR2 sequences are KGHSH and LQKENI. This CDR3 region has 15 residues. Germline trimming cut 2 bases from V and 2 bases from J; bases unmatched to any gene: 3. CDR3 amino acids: CASSPASGSPYEQYF. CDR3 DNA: TGTGCCAGCTCACCAGCTAGCGGGAGCCCCTACGAGCAGTACTTC.

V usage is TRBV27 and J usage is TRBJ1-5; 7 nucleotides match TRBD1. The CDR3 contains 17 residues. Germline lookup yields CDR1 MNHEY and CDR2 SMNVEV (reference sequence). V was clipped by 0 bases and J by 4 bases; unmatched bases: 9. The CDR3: CASSLSRDSVDNQPQHF. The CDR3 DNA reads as TGTGCCAGCAGTTTATCGAGGGACAGTGTGGATAATCAGCCCCAGCATTTT.

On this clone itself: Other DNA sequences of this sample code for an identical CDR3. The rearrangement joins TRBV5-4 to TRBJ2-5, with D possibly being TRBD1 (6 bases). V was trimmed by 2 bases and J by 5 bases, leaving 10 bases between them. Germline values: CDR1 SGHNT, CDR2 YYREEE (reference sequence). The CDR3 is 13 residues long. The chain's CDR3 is CASSLGGEETQYF. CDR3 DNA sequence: TGTGCCAGCAGCTTAGGGGGAGAGGAGACCCAGTACTTC.

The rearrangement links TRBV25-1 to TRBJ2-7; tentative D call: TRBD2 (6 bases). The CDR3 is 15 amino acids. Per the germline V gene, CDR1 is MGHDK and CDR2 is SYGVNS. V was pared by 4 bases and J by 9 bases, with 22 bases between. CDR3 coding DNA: TGTGCCAGCAGTGTCCTTGATAGCGGTGGGGGAAGGCAGTACTTC. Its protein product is CASSVLDSGGGRQYF.

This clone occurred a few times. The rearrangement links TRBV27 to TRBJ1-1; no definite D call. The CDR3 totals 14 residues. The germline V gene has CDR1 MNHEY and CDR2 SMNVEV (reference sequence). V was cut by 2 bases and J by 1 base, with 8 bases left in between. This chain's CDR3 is CASSLAGPNTEAFF. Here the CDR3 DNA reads TGTGCCAGCAGTTTAGCAGGCCCGAACACTGAAGCTTTCTTT.

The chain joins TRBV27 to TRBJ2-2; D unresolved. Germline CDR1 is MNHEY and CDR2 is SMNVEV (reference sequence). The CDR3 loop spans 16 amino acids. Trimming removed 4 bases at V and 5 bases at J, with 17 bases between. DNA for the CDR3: TGTGCCAGCAGTTCCAACGGATTTTTGGGAACCGGGGAGCTGTTTTTT. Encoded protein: CASSSNGFLGTGELFF.

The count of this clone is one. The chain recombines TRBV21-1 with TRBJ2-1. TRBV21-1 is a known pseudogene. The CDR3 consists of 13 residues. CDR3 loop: CASSHLRSCEQFF. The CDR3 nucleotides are TGTGCCAGCAGCCACTTGCGCAGTTGTGAGCAGTTCTTC.

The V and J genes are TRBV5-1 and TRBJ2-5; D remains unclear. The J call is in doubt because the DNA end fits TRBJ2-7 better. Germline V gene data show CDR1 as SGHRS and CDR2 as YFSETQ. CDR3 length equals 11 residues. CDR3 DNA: TGCGCCAGCAGCTTGCAGGACGAGCAGTACTTC. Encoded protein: CASSLQDEQYF.

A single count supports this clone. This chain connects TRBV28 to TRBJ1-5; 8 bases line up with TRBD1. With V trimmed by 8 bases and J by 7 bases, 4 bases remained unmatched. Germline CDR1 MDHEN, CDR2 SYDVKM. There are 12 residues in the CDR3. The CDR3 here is CASGQGRQPQHF. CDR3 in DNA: TGTGCCAGCGGACAGGGAAGGCAGCCCCAGCATTTT. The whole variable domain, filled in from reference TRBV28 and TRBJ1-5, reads DVKVTQSSRYLVKRTGEKVFLECVQDMDHENMFWYRQDPGLGLRLIYFSYDVKMKEKGDIPEGYSVSREKKERFSLILESASTNQTSMYLCASGQGRQPQHFGDGTRLSIL.

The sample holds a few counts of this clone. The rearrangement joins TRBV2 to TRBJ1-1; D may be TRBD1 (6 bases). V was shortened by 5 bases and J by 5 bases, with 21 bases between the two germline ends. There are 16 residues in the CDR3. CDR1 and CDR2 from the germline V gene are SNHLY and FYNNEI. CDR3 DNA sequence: TGTGCCAGCAGTCCATCCCTGACAGGTTCTATGACTGAAGCTTTCTTT. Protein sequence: CASSPSLTGSMTEAFF.

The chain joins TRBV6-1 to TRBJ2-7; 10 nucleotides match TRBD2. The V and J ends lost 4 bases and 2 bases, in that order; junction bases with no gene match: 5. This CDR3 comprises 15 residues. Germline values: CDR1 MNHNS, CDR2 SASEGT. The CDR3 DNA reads TGTGCCAGCAGTGGCTTAGCGGGAGGAGCCTACGAGCAGTACTTC. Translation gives CASSGLAGGAYEQYF.

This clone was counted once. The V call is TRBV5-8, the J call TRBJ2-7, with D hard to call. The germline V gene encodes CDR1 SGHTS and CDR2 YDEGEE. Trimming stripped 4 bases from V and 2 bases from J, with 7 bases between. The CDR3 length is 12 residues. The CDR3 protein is CASSTSTYEQYF. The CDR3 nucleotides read TGTGCCAGCAGCACTTCCACCTACGAGCAGTACTTC.

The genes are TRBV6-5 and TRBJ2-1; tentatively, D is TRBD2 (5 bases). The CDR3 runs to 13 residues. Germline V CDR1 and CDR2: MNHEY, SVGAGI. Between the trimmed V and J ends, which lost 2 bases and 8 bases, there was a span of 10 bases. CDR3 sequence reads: CASSYRRVDEQFF. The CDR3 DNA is TGTGCCAGCAGTTACAGGCGGGTGGATGAGCAGTTCTTC.

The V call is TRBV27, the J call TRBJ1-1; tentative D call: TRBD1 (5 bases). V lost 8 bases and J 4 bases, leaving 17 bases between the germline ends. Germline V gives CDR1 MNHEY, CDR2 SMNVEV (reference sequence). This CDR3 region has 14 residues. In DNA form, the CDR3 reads TGTGCCAGCGCCCCTCGGGGGTCGGGCACTGAAGCTTTCTTT. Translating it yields CASAPRGSGTEAFF.